The source of this T cell receptor beta chain is a study of memory CD4+ T cells and cytomegalovirus serostatus. As for the study in general: This sample comes from healthy Belgian adults, 9 CMV seropositive, around 26 seronegative. Study-level findings and limits: About 40% of the roughly 150 known CMV-associated TCRbeta sequences appeared in CD4+ memory.

Authors' processing steps: After removing out-of-frame reads, over 2 million distinct TCRbeta sequences remained. The protocol was immunoSEQ multiplex PCR, while the TCRdb copy is restricted to in-frame clones and leaves out a portion. V and J calls and clone size are as listed in that table; D and trimming were resolved from the DNA. This sample has 55,000 to 65,000 clones, with roughly 81% found just once. Single viable CD3+CD4+CD8-CD45RO+ cells were sorted as the memory CD4+ T cells. Serum IgG to CMV pp150, pp28, p38 and p52 defined serostatus. To note about this clone: The antigen is undetermined. Sequence at one end of the junction differs from germline and may be a read error.

The germline CDR1 and CDR2 sequences are SGHRS and YFSETQ. CDR3 length equals 14 residues. The chain carries TRBV5-1 and TRBJ2-5; the D gene is possibly TRBD2 (6 bases). This clonotype was sampled from an adult in good health and CMV-seronegative. What was sequenced was memory CD4+ T cells from blood. CDR3 bases: TGCGCCAGCAGCTTGTCGCGGGGCCAAAAGACCCAGTACTTC. It encodes CASSLSRGQKTQYF.